These T cell receptor beta chains were read from a single sample in a study of cytomegalovirus exposure and HLA in healthy donors. Repertoires were generated with immunoSEQ multiplex PCR, while TCRdb's copy carries only in-frame clones and drops some. The sample holds 150,000 to 200,000 clones, roughly 10% seen once. The sequenced material came from PBMCs. The receptor set was obtained from a woman in her 30s in good health and CMV-seropositive. Each CDR3 is given with its conserved first and last residue. Each record gives: clone size, V gene, J gene, D gene, CDR3 length, CDR3 protein, CDR3 DNA. D genes are given only for firm matches. The size entry is marked missing in some rows and otherwise reads once, few, many or a size class.

clone_size: NA; v_call: TRBV6-1; j_call: TRBJ2-7; d_call: TRBD2; cdr3_length: 14; cdr3_aa: CASREAGGPYEQYF; cdr3_nt: TGTGCCAGCAGGGAGGCGGGGGGCCCCTACGAGCAGTACTTC
clone_size: NA; v_call: TRBV9; j_call: TRBJ2-7; d_call: NA; cdr3_length: 13; cdr3_aa: CASRAGSSYEQYF; cdr3_nt: TGTGCCAGTAGAGCCGGGAGCTCCTACGAGCAGTACTTC
clone_size: NA; v_call: TRBV30; j_call: TRBJ1-2; d_call: NA; cdr3_length: 12; cdr3_aa: CAWSVGEYGYTF; cdr3_nt: TGTGCCTGGAGTGTAGGAGAGTATGGCTACACCTTC
clone_size: NA; v_call: TRBV23-1; j_call: TRBJ2-7; d_call: TRBD1; cdr3_length: 15; cdr3_aa: CASSHRDRDSYEQYF; cdr3_nt: TGCGCCAGCAGTCATCGGGACAGAGACTCCTACGAGCAGTACTTC
clone_size: NA; v_call: TRBV10-1; j_call: TRBJ2-7; d_call: NA; cdr3_length: 15; cdr3_aa: CASSEASGPSYEQYF; cdr3_nt: TGCGCCAGCAGTGAGGCCAGCGGGCCCTCCTACGAGCAGTACTTC
clone_size: few; v_call: TRBV7-7; j_call: TRBJ1-1; d_call: NA; cdr3_length: 14; cdr3_aa: CASSPGKGGTEAFF; cdr3_nt: TGTGCCAGCAGCCCCGGGAAAGGGGGCACTGAAGCTTTCTTT
clone_size: NA; v_call: TRBV5-6; j_call: TRBJ1-2; d_call: NA; cdr3_length: 14; cdr3_aa: CASSSLSGVYGYTF; cdr3_nt: TGTGCCAGCAGCTCGTTATCGGGGGTATATGGCTACACCTTC
clone_size: NA; v_call: TRBV6-1; j_call: TRBJ1-1; d_call: NA; cdr3_length: 13; cdr3_aa: CASSAAVNTEAFF; cdr3_nt: TGTGCCAGCAGTGCCGCGGTGAACACTGAAGCTTTCTTT
clone_size: NA; v_call: TRBV30; j_call: TRBJ1-5; d_call: TRBD1; cdr3_length: 14; cdr3_aa: CAWSVRDRAAPQHF; cdr3_nt: TGTGCCTGGAGTGTACGGGACAGGGCCGCGCCCCAGCATTTT
clone_size: few; v_call: TRBV19; j_call: TRBJ1-1; d_call: TRBD1; cdr3_length: 14; cdr3_aa: CASSSRGRILEAFF; cdr3_nt: TGTGCCAGTAGTAGTAGGGGGCGGATATTAGAAGCTTTCTTT
clone_size: few; v_call: TRBV7-9; j_call: TRBJ2-3; d_call: NA; cdr3_length: 15; cdr3_aa: CASSSTEVSTDTQYF; cdr3_nt: TGTGCCAGCAGCTCCACTGAGGTTAGCACAGATACGCAGTATTTT
clone_size: few; v_call: TRBV5-1; j_call: TRBJ2-1; d_call: TRBD2; cdr3_length: 17; cdr3_aa: CASSLVWGGRAYNEQFF; cdr3_nt: TGCGCCAGCAGCTTGGTTTGGGGCGGGAGGGCTTACAATGAGCAGTTCTTC
clone_size: NA; v_call: TRBV6-9; j_call: TRBJ2-7; d_call: TRBD2; cdr3_length: 15; cdr3_aa: CASSSGLAVPYEQYF; cdr3_nt: TGTGCCAGCAGTTCCGGACTAGCGGTCCCCTACGAGCAGTACTTC
clone_size: few; v_call: TRBV6-1; j_call: TRBJ2-3; d_call: TRBD1; cdr3_length: 14; cdr3_aa: CASKRDRGTDTQYF; cdr3_nt: TGTGCCAGCAAACGGGACAGGGGTACAGATACGCAGTATTTT
clone_size: few; v_call: TRBV5-6; j_call: TRBJ2-7; d_call: TRBD2; cdr3_length: 15; cdr3_aa: CASSLGTRSDYEQYF; cdr3_nt: TGTGCCAGCAGCTTGGGGACTAGATCTGACTACGAGCAGTACTTC
clone_size: NA; v_call: TRBV4-1; j_call: TRBJ1-1; d_call: NA; cdr3_length: 18; cdr3_aa: CASSQVRAPGTLNTEAFF; cdr3_nt: TGCGCCAGCAGCCAAGTGAGGGCCCCTGGGACATTGAACACTGAAGCTTTCTTT
clone_size: few; v_call: TRBV14; j_call: TRBJ2-1; d_call: NA; cdr3_length: 15; cdr3_aa: CASSQAGGGGVGQFF; cdr3_nt: TGTGCCAGCAGCCAAGCAGGGGGAGGTGGTGTGGGGCAGTTCTTC
clone_size: NA; v_call: TRBV2; j_call: TRBJ1-2; d_call: NA; cdr3_length: 13; cdr3_aa: CASSEDPGSGYTF; cdr3_nt: TGTGCCAGCAGTGAGGACCCCGGGAGTGGCTACACCTTC
clone_size: few; v_call: TRBV5-4; j_call: TRBJ2-2; d_call: TRBD2; cdr3_length: 16; cdr3_aa: CASSLWLAGSTGELFF; cdr3_nt: TGTGCCAGCAGCTTGTGGCTAGCGGGATCCACCGGGGAGCTGTTTTTT
clone_size: few; v_call: TRBV29-1; j_call: TRBJ2-3; d_call: TRBD2; cdr3_length: 15; cdr3_aa: CSVRGLAGATDTQYF; cdr3_nt: TGCAGCGTTAGGGGACTAGCGGGAGCGACAGATACGCAGTATTTT
clone_size: few; v_call: TRBV6-1; j_call: TRBJ2-3; d_call: NA; cdr3_length: 16; cdr3_aa: CASSEAGAGSTDTQYF; cdr3_nt: TGTGCCAGCAGTGAAGCAGGCGCAGGATCCACAGATACGCAGTATTTT
clone_size: few; v_call: TRBV6-6; j_call: TRBJ2-1; d_call: NA; cdr3_length: 15; cdr3_aa: CASVGPGLQFNEQFF; cdr3_nt: TGTGCCAGCGTGGGGCCGGGACTGCAATTCAATGAGCAGTTCTTC
clone_size: NA; v_call: TRBV19; j_call: TRBJ1-5; d_call: TRBD1; cdr3_length: 16; cdr3_aa: CASSLPRTGVGQPQHF; cdr3_nt: TGTGCCAGTAGCCTCCCCCGGACAGGGGTTGGACAGCCCCAGCATTTT
clone_size: few; v_call: TRBV7-3; j_call: TRBJ1-1; d_call: TRBD1; cdr3_length: 17; cdr3_aa: CASSLRPPDRVVTEAFF; cdr3_nt: TGTGCCAGCAGCTTACGTCCCCCAGACAGGGTGGTCACTGAAGCTTTCTTT
clone_size: NA; v_call: TRBV9; j_call: TRBJ2-5; d_call: TRBD2; cdr3_length: 18; cdr3_aa: CASSVGTSGSLLKETQYF; cdr3_nt: TGTGCCAGCAGCGTAGGGACTAGCGGAAGCTTGCTTAAAGAGACCCAGTACTTC
clone_size: few; v_call: TRBV20-1; j_call: TRBJ2-3; d_call: TRBD1; cdr3_length: 11; cdr3_aa: CSAPRTGLEYF; cdr3_nt: TGCAGTGCTCCAAGGACAGGGCTCGAGTATTTT
clone_size: NA; v_call: TRBV11-2; j_call: TRBJ2-7; d_call: NA; cdr3_length: 12; cdr3_aa: CASSLRQDEQYF; cdr3_nt: TGTGCAAGCAGCCTCCGACAGGACGAGCAGTACTTC
clone_size: few; v_call: TRBV5-1; j_call: TRBJ2-7; d_call: TRBD2; cdr3_length: 14; cdr3_aa: CASRGLAGVYEQYF; cdr3_nt: TGCGCCAGCAGGGGACTAGCGGGAGTGTACGAGCAGTACTTC
clone_size: NA; v_call: TRBV6-5; j_call: TRBJ2-5; d_call: TRBD2; cdr3_length: 14; cdr3_aa: CASSSLGTKETQYF; cdr3_nt: TGTGCCAGCAGTTCACTCGGGACTAAGGAGACCCAGTACTTC
clone_size: NA; v_call: TRBV28; j_call: TRBJ2-3; d_call: NA; cdr3_length: 17; cdr3_aa: CASSFRGLLVIADTQYF; cdr3_nt: TGTGCCAGCAGTTTCCGGGGACTCCTCGTTATTGCAGATACGCAGTATTTT
clone_size: NA; v_call: TRBV5-1; j_call: TRBJ1-4; d_call: NA; cdr3_length: 16; cdr3_aa: CASSLGRGIQTEKLFF; cdr3_nt: TGCGCCAGCAGCTTGGGACGGGGGATACAAACTGAAAAACTGTTTTTT
clone_size: few; v_call: TRBV30; j_call: TRBJ1-1; d_call: NA; cdr3_length: 12; cdr3_aa: CAWSWVATEAFF; cdr3_nt: TGTGCCTGGAGTTGGGTAGCCACTGAAGCTTTCTTT
clone_size: few; v_call: TRBV19; j_call: TRBJ1-2; d_call: NA; cdr3_length: 16; cdr3_aa: CASSIERGRNYYGYTF; cdr3_nt: TGTGCCAGTAGTATAGAGAGAGGGAGGAACTACTATGGCTACACCTTC
clone_size: few; v_call: TRBV7-3; j_call: TRBJ2-1; d_call: NA; cdr3_length: 12; cdr3_aa: CASSGGGAERFF; cdr3_nt: TGTGCCAGCAGCGGCGGCGGGGCCGAGCGGTTCTTC
clone_size: NA; v_call: TRBV9; j_call: TRBJ2-1; d_call: TRBD2; cdr3_length: 15; cdr3_aa: CASSVSSGSYNEQFF; cdr3_nt: TGTGCCAGCAGCGTTTCTAGCGGGAGTTACAATGAGCAGTTCTTC
clone_size: NA; v_call: TRBV7-9; j_call: TRBJ2-3; d_call: NA; cdr3_length: 12; cdr3_aa: CASSRGTDTQYF; cdr3_nt: TGTGCCAGCAGCCGAGGCACAGATACGCAGTATTTT
clone_size: once; v_call: TRBV4-1; j_call: TRBJ1-1; d_call: TRBD1; cdr3_length: 17; cdr3_aa: CASSQDGDRLMNTEAFF; cdr3_nt: TGCGCCAGCAGCCAAGACGGGGACAGATTAATGAACACTGAAGCTTTCTTT
clone_size: NA; v_call: TRBV18; j_call: TRBJ1-5; d_call: TRBD1; cdr3_length: 18; cdr3_aa: CASSLLGWGTDSNQPQHF; cdr3_nt: TGTGCCAGCTCACTCCTAGGGTGGGGGACAGATAGCAATCAGCCCCAGCATTTT
clone_size: NA; v_call: TRBV5-1; j_call: TRBJ1-1; d_call: NA; cdr3_length: 13; cdr3_aa: CASRAAENTEAFF; cdr3_nt: TGCGCCAGCAGGGCGGCAGAGAACACTGAAGCTTTCTTT
clone_size: NA; v_call: TRBV7-9; j_call: TRBJ2-1; d_call: TRBD2; cdr3_length: 16; cdr3_aa: CASSPLLAGEPNEQFF; cdr3_nt: TGTGCCAGCAGCCCCCTACTAGCGGGAGAACCCAATGAGCAGTTCTTC
clone_size: NA; v_call: TRBV9; j_call: TRBJ2-3; d_call: TRBD2; cdr3_length: 16; cdr3_aa: CASSVESGMAADTQYF; cdr3_nt: TGTGCCAGCAGCGTAGAGAGCGGGATGGCCGCAGATACGCAGTATTTT
clone_size: few; v_call: TRBV6-6; j_call: TRBJ1-2; d_call: NA; cdr3_length: 12; cdr3_aa: CASSEPNYGYTF; cdr3_nt: TGTGCCAGCAGCGAGCCTAACTATGGCTACACCTTC
clone_size: NA; v_call: TRBV5-6; j_call: TRBJ1-3; d_call: TRBD1; cdr3_length: 17; cdr3_aa: CASNWGGQGSSGNTIYF; cdr3_nt: TGTGCCAGCAACTGGGGGGGACAGGGTTCTTCTGGAAACACCATATATTTT
clone_size: few; v_call: TRBV6-5; j_call: TRBJ2-7; d_call: NA; cdr3_length: 13; cdr3_aa: CASSRPRGYEQYF; cdr3_nt: TGTGCCAGCAGTCGCCCAAGGGGCTACGAGCAGTACTTC
clone_size: few; v_call: TRBV5-1; j_call: TRBJ2-5; d_call: NA; cdr3_length: 14; cdr3_aa: CASSLEGRQETQYF; cdr3_nt: TGCGCCAGCAGCTTGGAAGGCAGGCAAGAGACCCAGTACTTC
clone_size: few; v_call: TRBV27; j_call: TRBJ2-7; d_call: NA; cdr3_length: 12; cdr3_aa: CASSFTGWEQYF; cdr3_nt: TGTGCCAGCAGTTTCACAGGGTGGGAGCAGTACTTC
clone_size: few; v_call: TRBV7-2; j_call: TRBJ2-2; d_call: TRBD2; cdr3_length: 14; cdr3_aa: CASSLAGGAGELFF; cdr3_nt: TGTGCCAGCAGCTTAGCGGGAGGGGCCGGGGAGCTGTTTTTT
clone_size: NA; v_call: TRBV19; j_call: TRBJ2-1; d_call: NA; cdr3_length: 13; cdr3_aa: CASSISLANEQFF; cdr3_nt: TGTGCCAGTAGTATAAGCCTAGCCAATGAGCAGTTCTTC
clone_size: few; v_call: TRBV6-1; j_call: TRBJ1-2; d_call: NA; cdr3_length: 15; cdr3_aa: CASSEAGRSHYGYTF; cdr3_nt: TGTGCCAGCAGTGAAGCGGGGAGGTCCCACTATGGCTACACCTTC
clone_size: NA; v_call: TRBV5-1; j_call: TRBJ2-1; d_call: NA; cdr3_length: 17; cdr3_aa: CASSLVSGQFNYNEQFF; cdr3_nt: TGCGCCAGCAGCTTGGTTTCAGGTCAGTTTAACTACAATGAGCAGTTCTTC
clone_size: NA; v_call: TRBV27; j_call: TRBJ1-6; d_call: TRBD1; cdr3_length: 15; cdr3_aa: CASSLTPTGQSPLHF; cdr3_nt: TGTGCCAGCAGTTTAACTCCGACAGGGCAATCACCCCTCCACTTT
clone_size: NA; v_call: TRBV7-2; j_call: TRBJ2-2; d_call: NA; cdr3_length: 15; cdr3_aa: CASSANLIRAGELFF; cdr3_nt: TGTGCCAGCAGCGCTAACCTGATCCGGGCCGGGGAGCTGTTTTTT
clone_size: NA; v_call: TRBV6-1; j_call: TRBJ1-5; d_call: TRBD1; cdr3_length: 15; cdr3_aa: CASRSGGLRNQPQHF; cdr3_nt: TGTGCCAGCAGGTCAGGGGGTCTGCGCAATCAGCCCCAGCATTTT
clone_size: few; v_call: TRBV5-1; j_call: TRBJ1-1; d_call: NA; cdr3_length: 14; cdr3_aa: CASSSTTRNTEAFF; cdr3_nt: TGCGCCAGCAGCTCCACAACAAGGAACACTGAAGCTTTCTTT
clone_size: few; v_call: TRBV6-5; j_call: TRBJ2-7; d_call: NA; cdr3_length: 13; cdr3_aa: CASSRGLIYEQYF; cdr3_nt: TGTGCCAGCAGCCGGGGACTCATCTACGAGCAGTACTTC
clone_size: many; v_call: TRBV10-1; j_call: TRBJ2-7; d_call: TRBD1; cdr3_length: 16; cdr3_aa: CASSEGTGGAGYEQYF; cdr3_nt: TGCGCCAGCAGTGAGGGGACAGGGGGCGCCGGCTACGAGCAGTACTTC
clone_size: few; v_call: TRBV7-9; j_call: TRBJ1-2; d_call: NA; cdr3_length: 18; cdr3_aa: CASSPFIYPGTPNYGYTF; cdr3_nt: TGTGCCAGCAGCCCATTCATTTATCCCGGGACACCTAACTATGGCTACACCTTC
clone_size: NA; v_call: TRBV18; j_call: TRBJ1-1; d_call: TRBD1; cdr3_length: 17; cdr3_aa: CASSPLRAGGTNTEAFF; cdr3_nt: TGTGCCAGCTCACCACTTCGGGCAGGGGGCACGAACACTGAAGCTTTCTTT
clone_size: few; v_call: TRBV15; j_call: TRBJ2-5; d_call: NA; cdr3_length: 14; cdr3_aa: CATSRDPGGETQYF; cdr3_nt: TGTGCCACCAGCAGAGATCCCGGGGGTGAGACCCAGTACTTC